This TCR beta chain was captured in a study of regulatory T cells in long-lasting Graves disease. CDR3-region Arm-PCR and iRepertoire HTBI primers produced the TCR beta libraries. TCRdb re-called the multiplex PCR reads with MiXCR, one entry per CDR3 protein. Among about 660,000 distinct CDR3 sequences listed, 30% were seen once. Time point: persistent/refractory GD, antithyroid drugs over 5 years with positive TRAb. Preparation of the TCR library used RNA extracted from PBMCs. This clonotype has only a few counts. This clonotype was obtained from a female donor with Graves disease. The sequenced sample was peripheral blood mononuclear cells (PBMCs), obtained when the disease was refractory, from a patient treated with antithyroid drugs.

The CDR3 sequence: CASSLQGSLGYGYTF. The CDR3 DNA reads TGTGCCAGCAGCCTCCAGGGTTCCCTGGGGTATGGCTACACCTTC. This sequence joins TRBV3-1 and TRBJ1-2, with D possibly matching TRBD1 (5 bases). The germline V gene encodes CDR1 LGHDT and CDR2 YNNKEL (reference sequence). V was shortened by 4 bases and J by 5 bases, with 17 bases between the two germline ends. The CDR3 contains 15 residues.